Listed below are T cell receptor beta chains from one sample, sequenced in a study of blood T cell repertoires in COVID-19. Libraries were prepared by immunoSEQ multiplex PCR; TCRdb keeps only in-frame clonotypes and omits some of them. The sample has hundreds of thousands of clones, about 86% seen once; the top ten hold about 9.4%. Input material: PBMCs or T cells enriched from blood (not recorded which). The source of these receptors is a woman aged 50 to 65 who had recovered from COVID-19. The conserved cysteine and the conserved F or W are not part of the CDR3 here. The order of the fields is V gene, CDR3 protein.

>TRBV20-1
SASHGRGGPRSNSNQPQH
>TRBV19
ASSMGASRQPQH
>TRBV2
ASSALLQISNQPQH
>TRBV6-5
ASRGGGFSEKLF
>TRBV7-6
ASSTGTGVYEQY
>TRBV5-1
ASSLSGGSYEQY
>TRBV2
ASVGQPANTGELF
>TRBV19
ASSTPEVTGNSYEQY
>TRBV28
ASSFRGTVRSSGNQPQH
>TRBV28
ASLPGAWVGYT
>TRBV29-1
SVEDGTGYGYT
>TRBV9
ASSPLYLILNNEQF
>TRBV6-5
ASSGDRNQPQH
>TRBV7-2
ASSPVVVLYNEQF
>TRBV30
AWDTGVNTEAF
>TRBV10-2
ASRQGASGNTIY
>TRBV7-2
ASSRTGTDGYT
>TRBV18
ASSLGQGAGTEAF
>TRBV10-3
AIGQANEKLF
>TRBV7-9
ASSLAGTSYEQY
>TRBV21-1
ASSKVTTRGNGNTIY
>TRBV28
ASSLGQGGAY
>TRBV3-1/TRBV3-2
ASSHRTGELF
>TRBV13
ASSLTPRGSNTEAF
>TRBV28
ASNGTPSSYEQY
>TRBV5-8
ASSQNRVRGYT
>TRBV27
ASSRTGLGQPQH
>TRBV5-8
ASSLYPGYEQY
>TRBV4-3
ASSQEWDRGTEAF
>TRBV19
ASQTGGGTDTQY
>TRBV3-1/TRBV3-2
ASSQDGRGSGTDTQY
>TRBV7-6
ASSPLGGGPNTIY
>TRBV21-1
ASSKFLGQAPTDTQY
>TRBV20-1
SARENTEAF
>TRBV13
ASSLGLNDFTNTDTQY
>TRBV6-1
ASSEQGTDTQY
>TRBV2
ASSEVLLGGEQF
>TRBV3-1/TRBV3-2
ASSQDRNRGLF
>TRBV5-1
ASSLSLGPSPYEQY
>TRBV7-2
ASSLWAGTRTDTQY
>TRBV24-1
ATSDSDSRRY
>TRBV28
ASSLGGVNTEAF
>TRBV5-1
ASSWGVPNSPLH
>TRBV4-3
ASSQDPVSNQPQH
>TRBV7-8
ASSLTLTDQPQH
>TRBV6-1
ASSESVTARDYT
>TRBV4-1
ASSQGWAATNEKLF
>TRBV7-9
ASSTLTGTGGHYGYT
>TRBV24-1
ATSGLDRGNEKLF